Each of the 19 T cell receptor beta chains below was sequenced from the same sample in a study of blood T cell repertoires in COVID-19. Method: immunoSEQ multiplex PCR; TCRdb's copy keeps in-frame clones and lacks some. The sample yields approximately 130,000 clones, 75% to 90% seen once. The material sequenced was peripheral blood. Receptors were obtained from a human donor in a cohort sampled during active COVID-19.

This clone was counted between two and nine times. The V and J genes are TRBV10-3 and TRBJ1-2; 7 bases fit TRBD1. The CDR3 covers 14 residues. Trimming took 6 bases from V and 7 from J; bases not matched to a gene: 11. Germline lookup yields CDR1 ENHRY and CDR2 SYGVKD. The CDR3 coding sequence is TGTGCCATCAGCCCTGGAACAGGGGAGGTTGGCTACACCTTC. Translating it yields CAISPGTGEVGYTF.

This rearrangement joins TRBV19 to TRBJ2-5; possible D gene TRBD2, 7 bases. The V gene's germline CDR1 is LNHDA and CDR2 SQIVND (reference sequence). Trimming stripped 6 bases from V and 4 bases from J, with 21 bases between. The CDR3 runs to 16 residues. The CDR3 sequence is CASSFSQTSRGETQYF. As DNA, the CDR3 is TGTGCCAGTAGCTTCTCTCAGACTAGCAGGGGAGAGACCCAGTACTTC.

The rearrangement uses TRBV5-4 and TRBJ1-1, with a weak D call TRBD1 (6 bases). The CDR3 length is 13 residues. Trimming took off 6 bases at V and 7 bases at J, with 16 bases between the two ends. Germline CDR1 and CDR2: SGHNT and YYREEE (reference sequence). The CDR3 region has the DNA TGTGCCAGCACCAACAGGGACGGGGTTGAAGCTTTCTTT. Translation: CASTNRDGVEAFF.

The gene calls are TRBV18 and TRBJ2-7; possible D gene TRBD1, 6 bases. This CDR3 is built from 13 residues. The V gene lost 3 bases and the J gene lost 2 bases, with 8 bases spanning the gap. Germline V CDR1 and CDR2: KGHSH, LQKENI. CDR3 sequence reads: CASSPNRAYEQYF. For the CDR3, the DNA is TGTGCCAGCTCACCGAACAGGGCCTACGAGCAGTACTTC.

The V gene is TRBV6-5, the J gene TRBJ1-5; weak D call: TRBD1 (5 bases). The V end was cut by 7 bases, the J end by 0 bases, with 7 bases between. Germline CDR1 reads MNHEY; CDR2 reads SVGAGI. The CDR3 is 13 residues long. CDR3 nucleotides: TGTGCCAGCATGACAGTTAGCAATCAGCCCCAGCATTTT. Its translation: CASMTVSNQPQHF.

A single count supports this clone. The genes are TRBV27 and TRBJ2-2, with 9 bases lining up with TRBD2. CDR3 length: 16 amino acids. Germline loops: CDR1 MNHEY, CDR2 SMNVEV (reference sequence). V trimming: 5 bases; J trimming: 4 bases; junction bases outside the gene matches: 8. CDR3 coding DNA: TGTGCCAGCAGTCACTCTAGCGGGGAGGTCACCGGGGAGCTGTTTTTT. This codes for CASSHSSGEVTGELFF.

The V gene is TRBV15, the J gene TRBJ2-4; 13 bases map to TRBD2. V was pared by 0 bases and J by 7 bases, with 12 bases of the junction left unmatched. The CDR3 covers 19 residues. CDR1 is LNHNV, CDR2 YYDKDF, per germline (reference sequence). The CDR3 is CATSRDRTTSGRAENIQYF. Here the CDR3 DNA reads TGTGCCACCAGCAGAGATCGGACCACTAGCGGGAGGGCCGAGAACATTCAGTACTTC. Together with reference TRBV15 and TRBJ2-4, the CDR3 gives the full variable domain: DAMVIQNPRYQVTQFGKPVTLSCSQTLNHNVMYWYQQKSSQAPKLLFHYYDKDFNNEADTPDNFQSRRPNTSFCFLDIRSPGLGDTAMYLCATSRDRTTSGRAENIQYFGAGTRLSVL.

This sequence joins TRBV5-1 and TRBJ2-2; 8 bases fit TRBD1. The CDR3 is made up of 15 amino acids. The V segment lost 3 bases and the J segment 7 bases; nucleotides outside the gene matches: 8. Germline CDR1 reads SGHRS; CDR2 reads YFSETQ. The CDR3 nucleotides are TGCGCCAGCAGCTCGGGGGCAGGGGGCAGCGGGGAGCTGTTTTTT. Protein: CASSSGAGGSGELFF.

J is TRBJ1-2 and V is TRBV15, with no clear D. Germline V CDR1 and CDR2: LNHNV, YYDKDF (reference sequence). This CDR3 contains 14 residues. The V gene lost 4 bases and the J gene lost 7 bases, with 16 bases spanning the gap. The CDR3: CATSIAEPRGGYTF. Here the CDR3 DNA reads TGTGCCACCAGCATTGCAGAACCGAGAGGTGGCTACACCTTC.

This chain links TRBV7-2 with TRBJ2-3, with 8 positions matching TRBD2. V lost 5 bases to trimming and J lost 2 bases; unmatched junction nucleotides: 3. This CDR3 is built from 14 residues. Germline V lookup: CDR1 SGHTA, CDR2 FQGNSA. CDR3 region: CASSVGLDTDTQYF. The CDR3 DNA reads as TGTGCCAGCAGCGTGGGACTAGACACAGATACGCAGTATTTT.

This sequence joins TRBV11-2 and TRBJ1-2; 9 bases are shared with TRBD1. After removal of 6 bases from V and 7 bases from J, the junction contained 12 bases not matched to a gene. CDR1 and CDR2 (germline): SGHAT, FQNNGV. This CDR3 has 15 amino acids. CDR3 DNA: TGTGCCAGCAGTCTTTCGCGACAGGGGGTTTCTGGCTACACCTTC. It yields the protein CASSLSRQGVSGYTF.

At least ten counts were recorded for this clone. The chain is built from TRBV12-5 and TRBJ1-5; 10 bases align to TRBD1. The CDR3 extends over 16 amino acids. Per germline, CDR1 LGHNT and CDR2 FRNRAP. J was trimmed by 4 bases and V by 3 bases; bases with no gene match: 6. CDR3 residues: CASGFRGTGDNQPQHF. Written as DNA, the CDR3 is TGTGCTAGTGGTTTTCGCGGGACAGGGGATAATCAGCCCCAGCATTTT.

The CDR3 loop reads CASDNRGHTEAFF. The CDR3, as DNA: TGTGCCAGCGATAACAGGGGGCACACTGAAGCTTTCTTT. The chain joins TRBV19 to TRBJ1-1; 9 nucleotides agree with TRBD1. Looked up from germline, CDR1 is LNHDA and CDR2 is SQIVND (reference sequence). The V gene end was trimmed by 9 bases and the J gene end by 3 bases; junction bases not matched to a gene: 5. The CDR3 has 13 amino acids.

The rearrangement uses TRBV19 and TRBJ1-6, with D possibly TRBD1 on 5 matching bases. Between the trimmed V and J ends, which lost 2 bases and 4 bases, there was a span of 9 bases. CDR3 length: 15 residues. Germline lookup yields CDR1 LNHDA and CDR2 SQIVND (reference sequence). The CDR3 coding sequence is TGTGCCAGTAGTATAACGACAGATTATAATTCACCCCTCCACTTT. Its protein is CASSITTDYNSPLHF.

Only a few counts were recorded for this clone. J is TRBJ1-5 and V is TRBV30; TRBD1 is a possible D gene (6 bases). Per germline, CDR1 GTSNPN and CDR2 SVGIG (reference sequence). Trimming took 5 bases from V and 5 from J, leaving 13 bases between them. This CDR3 region has 13 residues. CDR3 in amino acids: CAWGTGTDQPQHF. Here the CDR3 DNA reads TGTGCCTGGGGAACAGGGACCGATCAGCCCCAGCATTTT.

The rearrangement links TRBV7-2 to TRBJ2-3, with unresolved D. This CDR3 has 11 residues. The germline CDR1 and CDR2 sequences are SGHTA and FQGNSA. V was trimmed by 3 bases and J by 4 bases, leaving 2 bases between them. The CDR3 bases are TGTGCCAGCAGCTTCTCAGATACGCAGTATTTT. Translated: CASSFSDTQYF.

The chain uses TRBV9 and TRBJ1-2; no definite D call. V lost 0 bases and J lost 1, with 13 bases in between. Germline assignment: CDR1 SGDLS and CDR2 YYNGEE. The CDR3 covers 16 residues. The CDR3 coding sequence is TGTGCCAGCAGCGTAGCTACTATTACCGATAACTATGGCTACACCTTC. It yields the protein CASSVATITDNYGYTF.

The V and J genes are TRBV5-1 and TRBJ2-5; 10 bases are shared with TRBD2. The CDR3 is 15 residues long. Looked up from germline, CDR1 is SGHRS and CDR2 is YFSETQ. Trimming cost V 0 bases and J 6 bases; bases outside gene matches: 5. The DNA of the CDR3 is TGCGCCAGCAGCTTGGAGACTAGCGGGCTGAAGACCCAGTACTTC. It is translated as CASSLETSGLKTQYF.

This clone has more than one count but fewer than ten. V is TRBV30 and J is TRBJ1-1; D call uncertain. Germline loops: CDR1 GTSNPN, CDR2 SVGIG (reference sequence). V was cut by 5 bases and J by 0 bases, with 10 bases left in between. This CDR3 spans 13 amino acids. CDR3 coding DNA: TGTGCCTGGGACCTCGGGTTGAACACTGAAGCTTTCTTT. Translated: CAWDLGLNTEAFF.